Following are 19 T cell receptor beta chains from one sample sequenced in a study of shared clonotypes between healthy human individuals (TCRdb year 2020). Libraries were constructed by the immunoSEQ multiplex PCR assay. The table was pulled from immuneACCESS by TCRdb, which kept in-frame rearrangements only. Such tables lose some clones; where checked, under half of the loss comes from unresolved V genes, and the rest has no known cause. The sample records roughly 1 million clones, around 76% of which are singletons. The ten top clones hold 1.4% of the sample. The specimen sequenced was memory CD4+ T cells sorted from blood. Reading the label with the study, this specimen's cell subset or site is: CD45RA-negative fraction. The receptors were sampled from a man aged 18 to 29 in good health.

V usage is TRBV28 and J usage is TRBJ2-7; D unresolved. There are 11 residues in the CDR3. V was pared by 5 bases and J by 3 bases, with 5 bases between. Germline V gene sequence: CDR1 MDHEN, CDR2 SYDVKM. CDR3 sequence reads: CASSGIYEQYF. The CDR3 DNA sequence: TGTGCCAGCAGTGGGATCTACGAGCAGTACTTC.

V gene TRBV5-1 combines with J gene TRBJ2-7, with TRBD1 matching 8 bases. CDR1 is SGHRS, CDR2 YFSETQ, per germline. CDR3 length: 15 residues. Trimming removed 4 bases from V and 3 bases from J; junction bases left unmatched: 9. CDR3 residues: CASSVPGQDYYEQYF. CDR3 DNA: TGCGCCAGCAGCGTCCCGGGACAGGATTACTACGAGCAGTACTTC.

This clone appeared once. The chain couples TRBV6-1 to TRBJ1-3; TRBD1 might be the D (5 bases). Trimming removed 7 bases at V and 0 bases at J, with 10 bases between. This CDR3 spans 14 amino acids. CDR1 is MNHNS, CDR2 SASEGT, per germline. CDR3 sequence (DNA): TGTGCCAGCATGGGGACCCTCTCTGGAAACACCATATATTTT. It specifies CASMGTLSGNTIYF.

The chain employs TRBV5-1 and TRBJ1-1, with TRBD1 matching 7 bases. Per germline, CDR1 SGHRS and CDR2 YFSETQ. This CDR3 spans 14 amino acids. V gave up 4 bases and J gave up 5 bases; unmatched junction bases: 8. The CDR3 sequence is CASSARQGRTEAFF. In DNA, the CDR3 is TGCGCCAGCAGCGCCCGACAGGGAAGGACTGAAGCTTTCTTT.

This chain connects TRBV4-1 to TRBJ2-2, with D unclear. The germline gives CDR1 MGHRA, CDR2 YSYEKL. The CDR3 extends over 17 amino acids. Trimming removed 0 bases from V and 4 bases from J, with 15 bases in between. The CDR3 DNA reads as TGCGCCAGCAGCCAAGATCCCCCTCTTGAACGCACCGGGGAGCTGTTTTTT. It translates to CASSQDPPLERTGELFF.

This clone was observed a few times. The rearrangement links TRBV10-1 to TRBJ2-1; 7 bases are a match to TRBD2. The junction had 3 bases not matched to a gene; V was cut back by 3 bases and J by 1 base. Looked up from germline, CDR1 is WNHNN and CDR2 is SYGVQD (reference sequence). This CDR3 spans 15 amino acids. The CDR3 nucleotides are TGCGCCAGCAGTGACGGACTAGGATCCTACAATGAGCAGTTCTTC. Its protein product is CASSDGLGSYNEQFF.

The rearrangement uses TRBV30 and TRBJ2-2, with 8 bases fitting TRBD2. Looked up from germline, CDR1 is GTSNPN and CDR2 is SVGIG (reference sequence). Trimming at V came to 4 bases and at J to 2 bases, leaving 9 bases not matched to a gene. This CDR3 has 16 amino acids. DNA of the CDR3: TGTGCCTGGAAGAGTAAAAGCGGGGGAAACACCGGGGAGCTGTTTTTT. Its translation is CAWKSKSGGNTGELFF.

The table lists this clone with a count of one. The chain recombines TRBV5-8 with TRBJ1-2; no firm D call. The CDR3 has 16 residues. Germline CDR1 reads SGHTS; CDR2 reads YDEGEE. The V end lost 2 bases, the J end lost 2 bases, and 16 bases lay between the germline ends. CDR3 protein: CASSLTYAEKNYGYTF. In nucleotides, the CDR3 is TGTGCCAGCAGCTTAACCTACGCGGAGAAGAACTATGGCTACACCTTC. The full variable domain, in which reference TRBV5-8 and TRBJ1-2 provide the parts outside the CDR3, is EAGVTQSPTHLIKTRGQQATLRCSPISGHTSVYWYQQALGLGLQFLLWYDEGEERNRGNFPPRFSGRQFPNYSSELNVNALELEDSALYLCASSLTYAEKNYGYTFGSGTRLTVV.

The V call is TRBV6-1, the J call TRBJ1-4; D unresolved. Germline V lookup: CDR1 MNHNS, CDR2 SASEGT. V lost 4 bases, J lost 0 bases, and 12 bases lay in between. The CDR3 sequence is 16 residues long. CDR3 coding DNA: TGTGCCAGCAGTGTAAATCCGGGAGCAACTAATGAAAAACTGTTTTTT. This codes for CASSVNPGATNEKLFF.

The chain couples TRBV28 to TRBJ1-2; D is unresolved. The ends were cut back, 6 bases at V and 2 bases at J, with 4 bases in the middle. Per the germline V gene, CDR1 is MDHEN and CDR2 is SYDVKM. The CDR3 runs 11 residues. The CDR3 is CASRGNYGYTF. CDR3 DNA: TGTGCCAGCAGGGGCAACTATGGCTACACCTTC.

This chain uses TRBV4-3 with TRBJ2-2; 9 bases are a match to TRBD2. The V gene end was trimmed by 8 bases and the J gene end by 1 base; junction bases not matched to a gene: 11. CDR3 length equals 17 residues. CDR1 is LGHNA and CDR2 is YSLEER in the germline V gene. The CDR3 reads CASCRSLAGMNTGELFF. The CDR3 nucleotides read TGCGCCAGCTGTAGATCTCTAGCGGGAATGAACACCGGGGAGCTGTTTTTT.

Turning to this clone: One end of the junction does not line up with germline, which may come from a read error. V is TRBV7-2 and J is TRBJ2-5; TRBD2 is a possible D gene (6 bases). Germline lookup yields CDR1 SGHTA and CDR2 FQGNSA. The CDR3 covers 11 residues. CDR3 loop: CASSLGGVGDF. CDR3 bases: TGTGCCAGCAGCCTCGGGGGAGTGGGGGACTTC.

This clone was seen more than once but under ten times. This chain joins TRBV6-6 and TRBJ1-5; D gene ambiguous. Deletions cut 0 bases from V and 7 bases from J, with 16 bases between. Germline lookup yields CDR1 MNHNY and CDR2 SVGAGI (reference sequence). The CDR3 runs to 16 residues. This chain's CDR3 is CASSYSITQVGQPQHF. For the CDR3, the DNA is TGTGCCAGCAGTTACTCCATAACCCAGGTCGGACAGCCCCAGCATTTT.

CDR3 DNA sequence: TGTGCCTGGAGTGGGGACTCGCGCACAGATACGCAGTATTTT. Protein: CAWSGDSRTDTQYF. This chain uses TRBV30 with TRBJ2-3; D may be TRBD2 (6 bases). V was pared by 1 base and J by 1 base, with 9 bases between. Germline loops: CDR1 GTSNPN, CDR2 SVGIG (reference sequence). The CDR3 has 14 residues.

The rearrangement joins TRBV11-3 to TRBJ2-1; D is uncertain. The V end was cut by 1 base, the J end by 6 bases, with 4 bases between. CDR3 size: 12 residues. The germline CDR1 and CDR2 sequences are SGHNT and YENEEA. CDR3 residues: CASSLGFNEQFF. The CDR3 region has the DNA TGTGCCAGCAGCTTAGGATTCAATGAGCAGTTCTTC.

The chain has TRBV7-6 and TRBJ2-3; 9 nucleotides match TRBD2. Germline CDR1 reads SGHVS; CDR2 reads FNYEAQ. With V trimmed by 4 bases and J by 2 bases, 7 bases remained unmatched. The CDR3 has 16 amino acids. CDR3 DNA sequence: TGTGCCAGCAGCTCCCCCTCTAGCGGGGTCACAGATACGCAGTATTTT. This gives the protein CASSSPSSGVTDTQYF.

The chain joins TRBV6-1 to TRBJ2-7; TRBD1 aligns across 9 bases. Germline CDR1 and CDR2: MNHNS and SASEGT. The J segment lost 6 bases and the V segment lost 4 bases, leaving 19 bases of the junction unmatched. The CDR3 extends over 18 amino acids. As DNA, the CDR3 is TGTGCCAGCAGTGCCCTACCGCAGATTGGGACAGGGAGCGCCGAGCAGTACTTC. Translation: CASSALPQIGTGSAEQYF.

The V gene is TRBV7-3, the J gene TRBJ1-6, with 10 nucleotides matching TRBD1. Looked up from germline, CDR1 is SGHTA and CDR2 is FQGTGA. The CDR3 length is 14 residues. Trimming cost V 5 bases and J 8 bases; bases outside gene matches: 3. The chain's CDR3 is CASSRQGAYSPLHF. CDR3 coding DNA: TGTGCCAGCAGCCGACAGGGGGCTTATTCACCCCTCCACTTT.

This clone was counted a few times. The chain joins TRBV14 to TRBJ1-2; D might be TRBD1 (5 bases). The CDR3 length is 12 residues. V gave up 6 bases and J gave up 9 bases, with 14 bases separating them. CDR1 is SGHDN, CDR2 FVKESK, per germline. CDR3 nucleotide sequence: TGTGCCAGCAGTCAGCAGGGTAGTAGCTACACCTTC. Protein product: CASSQQGSSYTF.